This entry concerns a single TCR beta chain. Assignments of participants to cohorts depended upon their own reported clinical history. What the recovered Cohort 3 donors had was two negative PCRs, clearance, or symptom resolution. The source of the sample is a study of blood T cell repertoires in COVID-19. As processed by the authors: Estimates of nucleated cell counts were drawn from the amplification of reference gene primers. Only in-frame clones appear in the TCRdb table, and some are missing; sequencing was by immunoSEQ multiplex PCR. Clonal size and the V and J genes are those of that table, whereas D and trimming came from the DNA. The table has approximately 200,000 clones, approximately 75% seen once. Losses at the gene ends were 7 bases for V and 5 bases for J; bases not matched to a gene: 10. CDR3 size: 15 residues. Germline CDR1 reads SNHLY; CDR2 reads FYNNEI.

The receptor's source is a middle-aged man who had recovered from COVID-19. Sequences were obtained from PBMCs or T cells enriched from blood (not recorded which). J is TRBJ1-5 and V is TRBV2, with TRBD1 identical over 8 bases. The CDR3 is CASILDRAGDQPQHF. In DNA form, the CDR3 reads TGTGCCAGCATTCTGGACAGGGCGGGGGATCAGCCCCAGCATTTT. Filled out from reference TRBV2 and TRBJ1-5, the complete variable domain reads EPEVTQTPSHQVTQMGQEVILRCVPISNHLYFYWYRQILGQKVEFLVSFYNNEISEKSEIFDDQFSVERPDGSNFTLKIRSTKLEDSAMYFCASILDRAGDQPQHFGDGTRLSIL.